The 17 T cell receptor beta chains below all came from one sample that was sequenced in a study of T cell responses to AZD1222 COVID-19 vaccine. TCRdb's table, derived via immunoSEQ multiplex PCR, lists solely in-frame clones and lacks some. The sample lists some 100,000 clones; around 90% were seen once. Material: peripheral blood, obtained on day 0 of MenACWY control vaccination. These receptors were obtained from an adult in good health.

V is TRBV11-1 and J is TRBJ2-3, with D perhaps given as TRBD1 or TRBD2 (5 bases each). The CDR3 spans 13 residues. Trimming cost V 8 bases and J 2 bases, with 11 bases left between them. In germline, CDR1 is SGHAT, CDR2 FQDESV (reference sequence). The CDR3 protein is CASGTENTDTQYF. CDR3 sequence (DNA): TGTGCCAGCGGGACGGAAAACACAGATACGCAGTATTTT.

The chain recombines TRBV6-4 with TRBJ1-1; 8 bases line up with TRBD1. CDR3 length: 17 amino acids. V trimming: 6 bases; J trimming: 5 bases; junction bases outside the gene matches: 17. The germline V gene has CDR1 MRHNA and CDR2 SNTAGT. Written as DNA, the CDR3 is TGTGCCAGCAGCCCATCCAGGGGGCAGAGTGGGTGGACTGAAGCTTTCTTT. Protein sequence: CASSPSRGQSGWTEAFF.

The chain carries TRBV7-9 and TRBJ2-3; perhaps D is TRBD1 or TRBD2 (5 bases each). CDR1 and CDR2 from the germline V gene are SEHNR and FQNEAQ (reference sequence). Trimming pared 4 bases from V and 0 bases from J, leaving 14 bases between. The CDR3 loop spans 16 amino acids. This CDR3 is CASSSGARASTDTQYF. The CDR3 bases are TGTGCCAGCAGCTCCGGGGCGAGAGCTAGCACAGATACGCAGTATTTT. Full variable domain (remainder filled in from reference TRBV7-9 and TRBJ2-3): DTGVSQNPRHKITKRGQNVTFRCDPISEHNRLYWYRQTLGQGPEFLTYFQNEAQLEKSRLLSDRFSAERPKGSFSTLEIQRTEQGDSAMYLCASSSGARASTDTQYFGPGTRLTVL.

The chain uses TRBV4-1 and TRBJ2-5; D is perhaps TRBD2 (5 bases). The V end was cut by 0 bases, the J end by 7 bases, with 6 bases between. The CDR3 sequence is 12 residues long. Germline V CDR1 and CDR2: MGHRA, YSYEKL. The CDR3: CASSQDSGTQYF. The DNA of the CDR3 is TGCGCCAGCAGCCAAGACAGCGGGACCCAGTACTTC.

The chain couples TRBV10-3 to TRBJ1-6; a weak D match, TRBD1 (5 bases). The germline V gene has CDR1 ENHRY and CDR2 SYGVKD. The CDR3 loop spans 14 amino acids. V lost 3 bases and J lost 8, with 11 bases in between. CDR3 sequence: CAISDRAGDSPLHF. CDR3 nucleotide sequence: TGTGCCATCAGTGACAGGGCAGGAGATTCACCCCTCCACTTT.

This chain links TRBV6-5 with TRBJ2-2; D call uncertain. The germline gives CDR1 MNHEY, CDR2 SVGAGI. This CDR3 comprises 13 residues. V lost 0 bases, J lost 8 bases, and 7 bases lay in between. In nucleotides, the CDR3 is TGTGCCAGCAGTTACTCGAAAACAGGGGAGCTGTTTTTT. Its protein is CASSYSKTGELFF.

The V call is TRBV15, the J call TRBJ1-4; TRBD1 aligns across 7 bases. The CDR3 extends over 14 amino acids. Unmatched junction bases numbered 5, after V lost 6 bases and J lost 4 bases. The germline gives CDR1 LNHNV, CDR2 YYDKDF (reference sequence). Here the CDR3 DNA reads TGTGCCACCAGGCGGGACAGAGTTAATGAAAAACTGTTTTTT. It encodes CATRRDRVNEKLFF.

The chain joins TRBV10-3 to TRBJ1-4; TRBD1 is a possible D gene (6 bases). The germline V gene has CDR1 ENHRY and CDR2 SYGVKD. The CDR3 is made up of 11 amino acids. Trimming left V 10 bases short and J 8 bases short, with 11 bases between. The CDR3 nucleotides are TGTGCCACAGGGGTTGGCGAAAAACTGTTTTTT. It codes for CATGVGEKLFF.

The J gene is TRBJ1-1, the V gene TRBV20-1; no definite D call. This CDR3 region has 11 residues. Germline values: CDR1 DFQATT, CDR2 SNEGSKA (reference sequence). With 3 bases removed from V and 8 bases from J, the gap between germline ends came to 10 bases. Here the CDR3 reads CSASPPGEAFF. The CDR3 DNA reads TGCAGTGCTAGTCCCCCGGGGGAAGCTTTCTTT.

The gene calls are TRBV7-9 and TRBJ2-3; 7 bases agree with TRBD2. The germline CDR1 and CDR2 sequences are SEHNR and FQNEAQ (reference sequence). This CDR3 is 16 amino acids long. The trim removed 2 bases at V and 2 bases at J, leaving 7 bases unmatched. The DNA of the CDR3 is TGTGCCAGCAGCTTATGGTGGACTAGGAACACAGATACGCAGTATTTT. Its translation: CASSLWWTRNTDTQYF.

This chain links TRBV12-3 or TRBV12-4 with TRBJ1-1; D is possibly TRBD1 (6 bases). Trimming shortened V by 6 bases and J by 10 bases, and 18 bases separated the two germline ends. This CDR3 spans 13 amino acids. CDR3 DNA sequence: TGTGCCAGCAGCAGGGACACGCGCCGAGGAGCTTTCTTT. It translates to CASSRDTRRGAFF.

The DNA of the CDR3 is TGTGCCAGCAGCCAACAACTGAACTATGGCTACACCTTC. Translated, it gives CASSQQLNYGYTF. The V call is TRBV28, the J call TRBJ1-2; D gene uncertain. Per germline, CDR1 MDHEN and CDR2 SYDVKM. This CDR3 contains 13 residues. V was pared by 6 bases and J by 2 bases, with 10 bases between.

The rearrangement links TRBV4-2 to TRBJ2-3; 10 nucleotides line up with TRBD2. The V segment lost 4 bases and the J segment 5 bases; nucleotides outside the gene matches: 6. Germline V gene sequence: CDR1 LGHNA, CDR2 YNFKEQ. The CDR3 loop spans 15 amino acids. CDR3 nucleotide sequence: TGTGCCAGCAGCCTCGGGACTAGCGTCTTAGATACGCAGTATTTT. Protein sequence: CASSLGTSVLDTQYF.

The CDR3, as DNA: TGTGCCAGTGCCTTGGGGGAGAACACTGAAGCTTTCTTT. The encoded protein is CASALGENTEAFF. J is TRBJ1-1 and V is TRBV25-1, with D perhaps matching TRBD1 (5 bases). From germline, CDR1 is MGHDK and CDR2 SYGVNS. The V end was cut by 9 bases, the J end by 1 base, with 12 bases between. CDR3 length equals 13 residues.

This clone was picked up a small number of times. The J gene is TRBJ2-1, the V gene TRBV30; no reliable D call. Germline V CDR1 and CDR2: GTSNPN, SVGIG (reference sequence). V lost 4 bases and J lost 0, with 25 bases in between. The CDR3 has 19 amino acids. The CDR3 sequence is CAWKWFDGSLMSSYNEQFF. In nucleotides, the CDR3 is TGTGCCTGGAAGTGGTTCGATGGTAGCCTGATGAGCTCCTACAATGAGCAGTTCTTC.

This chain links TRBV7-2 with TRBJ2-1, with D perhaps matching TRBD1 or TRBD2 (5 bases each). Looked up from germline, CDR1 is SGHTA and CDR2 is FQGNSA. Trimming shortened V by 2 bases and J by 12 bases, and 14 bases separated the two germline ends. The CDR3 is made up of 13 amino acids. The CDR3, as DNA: TGTGCCAGCAGCTTATCGGCGGAGAGGGGGCAGTTCTTC. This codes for CASSLSAERGQFF.

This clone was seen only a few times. The CDR3: CASSQTVTGELFF. The CDR3 DNA reads as TGTGCCAGCAGCCAGACAGTGACCGGGGAGCTGTTTTTT. The J gene is TRBJ2-2, the V gene TRBV3-1 (or the pseudogene TRBV3-2), with D perhaps TRBD1 (5 bases). This CDR3 spans 13 amino acids. Trimming removed 3 bases at V and 5 bases at J, with 7 bases between. From germline, CDR1 is LGHDT and CDR2 YNNKEL (reference sequence).